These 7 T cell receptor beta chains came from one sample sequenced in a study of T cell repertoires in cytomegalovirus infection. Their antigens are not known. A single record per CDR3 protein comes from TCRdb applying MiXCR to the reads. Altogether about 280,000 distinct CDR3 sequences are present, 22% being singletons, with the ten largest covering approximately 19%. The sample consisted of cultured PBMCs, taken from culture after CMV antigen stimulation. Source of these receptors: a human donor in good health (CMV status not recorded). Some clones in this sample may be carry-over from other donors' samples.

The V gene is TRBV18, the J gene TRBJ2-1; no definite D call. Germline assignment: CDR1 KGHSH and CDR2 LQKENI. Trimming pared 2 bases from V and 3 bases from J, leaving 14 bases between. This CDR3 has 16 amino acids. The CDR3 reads CASSPSQHLSYNEQFF. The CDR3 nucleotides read TGTGCCAGCTCACCATCACAGCACCTAAGCTACAATGAGCAGTTCTTC. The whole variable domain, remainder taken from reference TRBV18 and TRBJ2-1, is NAGVMQNPRHLVRRRGQEARLRCSPMKGHSHVYWYRQLPEEGLKFMVYLQKENIIDESGMPKERFSAEFPKEGPSILRIQQVVRGDSAAYFCASSPSQHLSYNEQFFGPGTRLTVL.

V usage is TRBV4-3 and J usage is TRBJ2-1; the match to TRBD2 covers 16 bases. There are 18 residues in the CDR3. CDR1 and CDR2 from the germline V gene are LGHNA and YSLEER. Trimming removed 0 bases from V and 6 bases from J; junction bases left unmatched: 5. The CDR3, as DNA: TGCGCCAGCAGCCAAGATTTGGGACTAGCGGGAGGGTTCAATGAGCAGTTCTTC. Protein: CASSQDLGLAGGFNEQFF.

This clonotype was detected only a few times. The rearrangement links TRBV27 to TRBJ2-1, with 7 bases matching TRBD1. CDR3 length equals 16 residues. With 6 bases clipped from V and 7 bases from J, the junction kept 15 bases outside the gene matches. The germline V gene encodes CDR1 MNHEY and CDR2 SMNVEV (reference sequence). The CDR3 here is CASSHDRAPLGNEQFF. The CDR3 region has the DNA TGTGCCAGCAGCCATGACAGGGCCCCATTGGGGAATGAGCAGTTCTTC.

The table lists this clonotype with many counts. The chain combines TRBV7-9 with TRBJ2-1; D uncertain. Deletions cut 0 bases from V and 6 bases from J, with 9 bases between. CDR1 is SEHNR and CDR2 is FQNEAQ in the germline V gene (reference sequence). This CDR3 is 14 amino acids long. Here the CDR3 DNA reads TGTGCCAGCAGCTTAGCTAGGACCACCAATGAGCAGTTCTTC. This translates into CASSLARTTNEQFF. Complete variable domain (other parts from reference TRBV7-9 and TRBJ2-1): DTGVSQNPRHKITKRGQNVTFRCDPISEHNRLYWYRQTLGQGPEFLTYFQNEAQLEKSRLLSDRFSAERPKGSFSTLEIQRTEQGDSAMYLCASSLARTTNEQFFGPGTRLTVL.

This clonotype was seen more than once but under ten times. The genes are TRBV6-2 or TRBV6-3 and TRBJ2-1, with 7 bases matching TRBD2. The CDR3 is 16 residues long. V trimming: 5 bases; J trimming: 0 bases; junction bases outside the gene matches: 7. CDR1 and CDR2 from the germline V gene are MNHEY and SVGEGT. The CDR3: CASSQTSAYSYNEQFF. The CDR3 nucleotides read TGTGCCAGCAGTCAAACTAGCGCCTACTCCTACAATGAGCAGTTCTTC.

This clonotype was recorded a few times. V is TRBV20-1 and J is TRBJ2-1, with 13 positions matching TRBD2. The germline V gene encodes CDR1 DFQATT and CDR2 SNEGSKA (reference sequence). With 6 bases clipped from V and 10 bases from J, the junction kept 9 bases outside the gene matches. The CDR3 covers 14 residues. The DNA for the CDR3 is TGCAGTGCCCTTGGCGGACTAGCGGGAGTGGAGCAGTTCTTC. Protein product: CSALGGLAGVEQFF.

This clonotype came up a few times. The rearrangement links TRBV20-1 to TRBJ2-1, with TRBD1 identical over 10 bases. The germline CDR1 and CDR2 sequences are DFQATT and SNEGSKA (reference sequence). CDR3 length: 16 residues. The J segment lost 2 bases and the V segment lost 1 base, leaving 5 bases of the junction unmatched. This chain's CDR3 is CSARGGQGSAYNEQFF. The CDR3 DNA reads TGCAGTGCTAGAGGGGGACAGGGGTCTGCCTACAATGAGCAGTTCTTC.